A single sample gave rise to the 8 T cell receptor beta chains below, sequenced in a study of cytomegalovirus exposure and HLA in healthy donors. Both 60 Vbeta primers and 13 Jbeta primers went into the PCR. The repertoire was sequenced with immunoSEQ multiplex PCR; TCRdb's copy has only in-frame clones and lacks some. The sample has 150,000 to 200,000 clones, 87% seen once; the top ten hold less than 0.3%. What was sequenced was PBMCs. Receptors were obtained from a girl under three years old in good health and CMV-seronegative.

This rearrangement joins TRBV7-3 to TRBJ2-3, with 7 bases lining up with TRBD2. Germline CDR1 and CDR2: SGHTA and FQGTGA. J was trimmed by 0 bases and V by 3 bases; bases with no gene match: 6. CDR3 size: 16 residues. The CDR3 region has the DNA TGTGCCAGCAGCTTGACTGGGACTATTAGCACAGATACGCAGTATTTT. It translates to CASSLTGTISTDTQYF. Using reference TRBV7-3 and TRBJ2-3 for the parts outside the CDR3, the full variable domain is GAGVSQTPSNKVTEKGKYVELRCDPISGHTALYWYRQSLGQGPEFLIYFQGTGAADDSGLPNDRFFAVRPEGSVSTLKIQRTERGDSAVYLCASSLTGTISTDTQYFGPGTRLTVL.

The CDR3, as DNA: TGTGCCAGCAGCCCAGCAGCTAGCGGTGGCGAGCAGTTCTTC. Translated: CASSPAASGGEQFF. The chain is built from TRBV11-3 and TRBJ2-1, with 7 bases matching TRBD2. The length of the CDR3 is 14 residues. Germline V lookup: CDR1 SGHNT, CDR2 YENEEA. J gave up 10 bases and V 5 bases, and 11 bases lay outside the gene matches. Full variable domain (outside the CDR3, taken from reference TRBV11-3 and TRBJ2-1): EAGVVQSPRYKIIEKKQPVAFWCNPISGHNTLYWYLQNLGQGPELLIRYENEEAVDDSQLPKDRFSAERLKGVDSTLKIQPAELGDSAVYLCASSPAASGGEQFFGPGTRLTVL.

The rearrangement joins TRBV11-2 to TRBJ2-1; 11 positions agree with TRBD2. Germline values: CDR1 SGHAT, CDR2 FQNNGV. The junction had 4 bases not matched to a gene; V was cut back by 5 bases and J by 4 bases. The CDR3 is made up of 15 amino acids. The CDR3 spells CASSASGGYYNEQFF. For the CDR3, the DNA is TGTGCCAGCAGCGCTAGCGGGGGGTATTACAATGAGCAGTTCTTC.

This clone was seen once. The rearrangement links TRBV15 to TRBJ2-5; maybe TRBD2 (7 bases). The closer fit of TRBJ2-7 to the DNA end suggests the J call may be wrong. Germline CDR1 reads LNHNV; CDR2 reads YYDKDF (reference sequence). The CDR3 has 19 amino acids. The CDR3 protein is CATRLAEPRRGRAGDEQYF. As DNA, the CDR3 is TGTGCCACACGCCTCGCCGAGCCTCGGAGGGGGAGGGCCGGGGACGAGCAGTACTTC.

A few counts support this clone. Written as DNA, the CDR3 is TGTGCCAGTAGCCTCCGGGAGGTTAGCCAGCCCCAGCATTTT. This translates into CASSLREVSQPQHF. V usage is TRBV19 and J usage is TRBJ1-5; D ambiguous. V shed 6 bases and J shed 7 bases, with 16 bases lying between them. This CDR3 contains 14 residues. CDR1 is LNHDA, CDR2 SQIVND, per germline (reference sequence).

The rearrangement links TRBV15 to TRBJ2-3, with TRBD2 as a possible D gene (7 bases). The CDR3 is 18 amino acids. Per the germline V gene, CDR1 is LNHNV and CDR2 is YYDKDF (reference sequence). V was clipped by 0 bases and J by 0 bases, with 16 bases between them. This CDR3 reads CATSRDRRGGSSTDTQYF. CDR3 bases: TGTGCCACCAGCAGAGATCGAAGGGGGGGGTCCAGCACAGATACGCAGTATTTT.

This chain uses TRBV29-1 with TRBJ2-7; 8 positions agree with TRBD2. CDR3 length: 17 amino acids. Germline loops: CDR1 SQVTM, CDR2 ANQGSEA. Unmatched junction bases numbered 16, after V lost 4 bases and J lost 2 bases. The CDR3 region has the DNA TGCAGCGTTGTAGGGCGGGAGGCCCGGTCCGGAACCTACGAGCAGTACTTC. The encoded protein is CSVVGREARSGTYEQYF.

The rearrangement uses TRBV6-5 and TRBJ2-2; 12 bases agree with TRBD1. The CDR3 runs to 16 residues. Germline CDR1 reads MNHEY; CDR2 reads SVGAGI. The V segment lost 3 bases and the J segment 6 bases; nucleotides outside the gene matches: 5. The chain's CDR3 is CASSYSGTGGAGELFF. CDR3 DNA: TGTGCCAGCAGTTATTCCGGGACAGGGGGCGCCGGGGAGCTGTTTTTT.